A single T cell receptor (beta chain) is shown here with its context. Antigen unknown. The data were taken from a study of shared clonotypes between healthy human individuals. Study-wide points: The small donor group covered limited genetic and exposure diversity. For naive CD4 cells, approximately 4.8% of clonotypes were shared across a handful of donors.

Positive CCR7 selection of CD45RO-negative cells yielded the naive CD8 cells, and terminally differentiated effector memory CD45RA+ cells were excluded. Donors were Caucasian adults residing in Nashville, Tennessee, USA. TCRdb's copy holds only in-frame clones and misses some; the assay was immunoSEQ multiplex PCR. The table includes about 2.2 million clones, roughly 91% detected once. CDR1 is SGDLS and CDR2 is YYNGEE in the germline V gene. Trimming removed 4 bases from V and 7 bases from J; junction bases left unmatched: 12. This CDR3 contains 15 residues. The sample taken for sequencing was naive CD8+ T cells from PBMCs. The clonotype was recovered from a man aged 18 to 30 in good health. Some clones in this sample may be carry-over from other donors' samples. The chain couples TRBV9 to TRBJ2-7; 9 bases align to TRBD2. The CDR3 is CASSSGAGGPEEQYF. CDR3 bases: TGTGCCAGCAGCTCGGGGGCGGGAGGGCCGGAGGAGCAGTACTTC.